This T cell receptor (beta chain) appears in the sequencing data of a study of molecular identifiers for immune sequencing clone quantification. This clonotype appeared many times. What it binds is not known. TCRdb called the PCR reads again in MiXCR, with one record for every CDR3 protein. Found here are tens of thousands of distinct CDR3 sequences, under 20% of them singletons; the top ten hold 0.7% to 0.95%. The CDR3 runs 15 residues. CDR1 and CDR2 from the germline V gene are MNHEY and SMNVEV (reference sequence). Germline trimming cut 7 bases from V and 6 bases from J; bases unmatched to any gene: 9. Study outcomes and limitations: The study reportedly detected spiked Jurkat TCR RNA from one cell among 990,000 or so naive cells.

Naive CD8 T cells were picked out by sorting for CD8+CD4-CCR7+CD45RA+. Source material: naive CD8+ T cells from blood, with Jurkat cell RNA spiked in. Regarding subset: FACS-sorted CD8+CD4-CCR7+CD45RA+ naive T cells. This receptor was taken from a human donor in good health. Some libraries in this study had Jurkat cell RNA spiked in. The chain employs TRBV27 and TRBJ2-1, with 10 bases fitting TRBD1. CDR3 sequence: CASTWTGGLFNEQFF. CDR3 DNA: TGTGCCAGCACCTGGACAGGGGGTTTATTCAATGAGCAGTTCTTC.